The rows below give T cell receptor beta chains drawn from one sample of a study of spatial heterogeneity in lung cancer. TCRdb reprocessed the 5' RACE reads with MiXCR, giving one entry per CDR3 protein. The sample carries around 20,000 distinct CDR3 sequences, 2.5% to 3% recorded once. The sample here was lung tumor tissue, taken at surgery. These receptors were taken from a male donor with early-stage non-small cell lung cancer. Both conserved end residues are part of each CDR3. Each record gives: V gene, J gene, D gene, clone size, CDR3 protein, CDR3 DNA. D genes are given only for firm matches. Size is stated for part of the rows, as once, few or many counts, or as a class when the clone is expanded.

TRBV7-8,TRBJ2-7,TRBD2,many,CASSSGLGDEQYF,TGTGCCAGCAGCTCCGGACTAGGTGACGAGCAGTACTTC
TRBV20-1,TRBJ1-1,NA,many,CSAREPGLGAEAFF,TGCAGTGCTAGAGAGCCGGGGCTAGGCGCTGAAGCTTTCTTT
TRBV10-3,TRBJ2-1,TRBD2,many,CATRLAGGNDEQFF,TGTGCCACCCGACTAGCGGGAGGGAACGATGAGCAGTTCTTC
TRBV10-3,TRBJ2-7,TRBD2,many,CAISKSGTSGYYEQYF,TGTGCCATCAGTAAATCCGGGACTAGCGGATACTACGAGCAGTACTTC
TRBV27,TRBJ1-4,TRBD1,many,CASSSQGTTNEKLFF,TGTGCCAGCAGTTCACAGGGGACAACTAATGAAAAACTGTTTTTT
TRBV15,TRBJ2-7,NA,many,CATSSGDSYEQYF,TGTGCCACCAGCAGTGGGGACTCCTACGAGCAGTACTTC
TRBV29-1,TRBJ2-2,NA,many,CSVDWGTGELFF,TGCAGCGTTGATTGGGGAACCGGGGAGCTGTTTTTT
TRBV7-9,TRBJ1-4,TRBD1,many,CASSENIGTGNNEKLFF,TGTGCCAGCAGCGAAAATATCGGGACAGGGAATAATGAAAAACTGTTTTTT
TRBV5-5,TRBJ1-2,NA,many,CASSSGPDGRLYGYTF,TGTGCCAGCAGTAGCGGTCCCGATGGGAGGCTCTATGGCTACACCTTC
TRBV7-8,TRBJ2-7,NA,many,CASSLSPNEQYF,TGTGCCAGCAGCTTGTCCCCCAACGAGCAGTACTTC
TRBV29-1,TRBJ1-2,NA,many,CSVEEMGYTF,TGCAGCGTTGAAGAAATGGGTTACACCTTC
TRBV4-3,TRBJ1-3,NA,many,CASSQVVSSGNTIYF,TGCGCCAGCAGCCAAGTTGTGAGCTCTGGAAACACCATATATTTT
TRBV7-3,TRBJ2-3,NA,NA,CASSLLPTDTQYF,TGTGCCAGCAGCCTCCTTCCCACAGATACGCAGTATTTT
TRBV6-2/TRBV6-3,TRBJ1-2,NA,many,CASSWVRDGYTF,TGTGCCAGCAGTTGGGTTCGGGATGGCTACACCTTC
TRBV6-1,TRBJ1-2,TRBD1,many,CASGIRGQGYPSPYGYTF,TGTGCCAGCGGGATACGCGGACAGGGGTATCCATCACCCTATGGCTACACCTTC
TRBV3-1,TRBJ2-5,TRBD1,many,CASSPPTGGLGETQYF,TGTGCCAGCAGCCCGCCGACAGGGGGCTTAGGAGAGACCCAGTACTTC
TRBV18,TRBJ1-5,NA,many,CASSPRSGIEEPQHF,TGTGCCAGCTCACCACGGTCTGGGATTGAGGAGCCCCAGCATTTT
TRBV12-3/TRBV12-4,TRBJ1-1,TRBD1,many,CASSSQGGVAEAFF,TGTGCCAGCAGTTCACAGGGGGGGGTCGCTGAAGCTTTCTTT
TRBV5-5,TRBJ1-5,TRBD1,many,CASSRTGNSNQPQHF,TGTGCCAGCAGCCGGACAGGGAACAGCAATCAGCCCCAGCATTTT
TRBV9,TRBJ1-1,NA,many,CASSVGPNTEAFF,TGTGCCAGCAGCGTGGGACCGAACACTGAAGCTTTCTTT
TRBV29-1,TRBJ2-6,NA,many,CSVGASGANVLTF,TGCAGCGTCGGGGCTTCTGGGGCCAACGTCCTGACTTTC
TRBV10-3,TRBJ1-2,TRBD1,large,CAISELTGGYGYTF,TGTGCCATCAGTGAACTTACAGGGGGATATGGCTACACCTTC
TRBV7-2,TRBJ2-2,TRBD2,many,CASSLWRLAGGPGTGELFF,TGTGCCAGCAGCTTATGGCGACTAGCGGGAGGGCCTGGAACCGGGGAGCTGTTTTTT
TRBV29-1,TRBJ2-2,NA,medium-sized,CSAGVSGTGELFF,TGCAGCGCCGGTGTGAGCGGCACCGGGGAGCTGTTTTTT
TRBV11-3,TRBJ2-2,NA,medium-sized,CASSSTATNTGELFF,TGTGCCAGCAGCAGTACAGCAACGAACACCGGGGAGCTGTTTTTT
TRBV6-2/TRBV6-3,TRBJ2-7,NA,many,CASSDGRTYEQYF,TGTGCCAGCAGTGACGGGCGTACCTACGAGCAGTACTTC
TRBV29-1,TRBJ2-3,NA,many,CSVLKGPDTQYF,TGCAGCGTTTTAAAAGGCCCAGATACGCAGTATTTT
TRBV14,TRBJ1-2,TRBD1,medium-sized,CASSQDPPGGVGEGGYTF,TGTGCCAGCAGCCAAGACCCCCCAGGGGGAGTGGGAGAAGGTGGCTACACCTTC
TRBV20-1,TRBJ1-4,NA,many,CSARDSGAHEKLFF,TGCAGTGCTAGAGATTCGGGGGCACATGAAAAACTGTTTTTT
TRBV20-1,TRBJ2-7,TRBD2,medium-sized,CSAGAGVDEQYF,TGCAGTGCCGGAGCGGGGGTAGACGAGCAGTACTTC
TRBV19,TRBJ2-1,TRBD2,many,CASNWGEGYNEQFF,TGTGCCAGTAACTGGGGGGAGGGGTACAATGAGCAGTTCTTC
TRBV19,TRBJ2-5,NA,many,CASSNAGAQETQYF,TGTGCCAGTAGTAACGCCGGGGCCCAAGAGACCCAGTACTTC
TRBV11-1,TRBJ1-1,NA,many,CASSLDSEAFF,TGTGCCAGCAGCTTGGACAGTGAAGCTTTCTTT
TRBV6-5,TRBJ1-2,TRBD1,many,CASSGGTGQGYTF,TGTGCCAGCAGTGGGGGGACAGGGCAAGGCTACACCTTC
TRBV5-1,TRBJ2-7,TRBD2,medium-sized,CASSFTSGLSHEQYF,TGCGCCAGCAGCTTCACTAGCGGGTTGAGCCACGAGCAGTACTTC
TRBV10-3,TRBJ2-3,NA,many,CAISEAGSTDTQYF,TGTGCCATCAGTGAGGCGGGAAGCACAGATACGCAGTATTTT
TRBV20-1,TRBJ2-3,NA,many,CSAKAEGRRDTQYF,TGCAGTGCCAAAGCGGAGGGCCGGAGAGATACGCAGTATTTT
TRBV4-1,TRBJ1-2,TRBD1,many,CASGRGRGDYGYTF,TGCGCCTCGGGCAGGGGGCGGGGGGACTATGGCTACACCTTC
TRBV2,TRBJ2-3,TRBD2,few,CASSGAGGTDTQYF,TGTGCCAGCAGTGGAGCGGGGGGCACAGATACGCAGTATTTT
TRBV9,TRBJ1-5,NA,many,CASSVGDANQPQHF,TGTGCCAGCAGCGTGGGGGACGCCAATCAGCCCCAGCATTTT
TRBV27,TRBJ2-2,NA,many,CASSFGPGELFF,TGTGCCAGCAGTTTCGGCCCCGGGGAGCTGTTTTTT
TRBV27,TRBJ1-5,NA,many,CASRALRGQPQHF,TGTGCCAGCAGGGCGCTCAGGGGTCAGCCCCAGCATTTT
TRBV20-1,TRBJ2-3,TRBD2,many,CSASEAGGLQDTQYF,TGCAGTGCTAGTGAAGCGGGAGGGCTACAAGATACGCAGTATTTT
TRBV29-1,TRBJ2-2,TRBD2,many,CSVVASGSGELFF,TGCAGCGTTGTAGCTAGCGGGAGCGGGGAGCTGTTTTTT
TRBV9,TRBJ2-2,NA,many,CASSASFGGELFF,TGTGCCAGCAGCGCGAGTTTTGGCGGGGAGCTGTTTTTT
TRBV5-6,TRBJ1-2,NA,medium-sized,CASSFPRDTYNYGYTF,TGTGCCAGCAGCTTCCCCCGGGACACTTATAACTATGGCTACACCTTC
TRBV4-2,TRBJ2-1,TRBD1,many,CASSQDSPDRGNEQFF,TGTGCCAGCAGCCAAGACTCCCCGGACAGGGGCAATGAGCAGTTCTTC
TRBV9,TRBJ2-7,NA,many,CASSVDGGADAYEQYF,TGTGCCAGCAGCGTAGATGGGGGCGCCGACGCTTACGAGCAGTACTTC
TRBV5-1,TRBJ2-3,NA,NA,CASSNSVGTDTQYF,TGCGCCAGCAGTAATTCGGTTGGCACAGATACGCAGTATTTT
TRBV7-9,TRBJ2-1,TRBD1,many,CASSGIGQGAHSEQFF,TGTGCCAGCAGCGGGATAGGACAGGGGGCGCATTCTGAGCAGTTCTTC
TRBV5-5,TRBJ2-5,TRBD2,many,CASSLTSSGQETQYF,TGTGCCAGCAGCTTGACCTCTAGCGGACAAGAGACCCAGTACTTC
TRBV12-3/TRBV12-4,TRBJ1-1,TRBD1,many,CASTPTGERTEAFF,TGTGCCAGCACCCCAACAGGGGAAAGGACTGAAGCTTTCTTT
TRBV5-1,TRBJ1-2,NA,many,CASSSAGSGDGYGYTF,TGCGCCAGCAGCTCCGCCGGCTCAGGGGACGGCTATGGCTACACCTTC
TRBV20-1,TRBJ2-3,TRBD2,many,CSAPVSGRGSDTQYF,TGCAGTGCACCGGTTAGCGGGAGAGGTTCAGATACGCAGTATTTT
TRBV4-2,TRBJ2-3,TRBD2,many,CASSQDATSGTDTQYF,TGTGCCAGCAGCCAAGATGCTACTAGCGGCACAGATACGCAGTATTTT
TRBV6-2/TRBV6-3,TRBJ2-7,TRBD2,many,CASSSPVTSFRQYF,TGTGCCAGCAGTTCTCCGGTGACTAGCTTTCGACAGTACTTC
TRBV18,TRBJ2-5,NA,many,CASSPPGGGQETQYF,TGTGCCAGCTCACCCCCAGGGGGGGGTCAAGAGACCCAGTACTTC
TRBV5-5,TRBJ2-3,TRBD2,medium-sized,CASTLRLLAGSDTQYF,TGTGCCAGCACCCTTAGGTTACTAGCGGGTAGCGATACGCAGTATTTT
TRBV6-6,TRBJ2-5,NA,NA,CASCRRGQETQYF,TGTGCCAGCTGTCGGCGGGGTCAAGAGACCCAGTACTTC
TRBV20-1,TRBJ1-2,TRBD1,many,CSAYGTGVSYGYTF,TGCAGTGCTTACGGGACAGGGGTCAGCTATGGCTACACCTTC